Sequencing of this T cell receptor beta chain was carried out in a study of T cell repertoires in cytomegalovirus infection. Study overall: Based on public TCR beta signatures, there were indications of CMV infection and of a matching HLA type.

Notes on this clonotype: What it binds is unknown.

The CDR3 covers 16 residues. V dropped 1 base and J dropped 4; count of bases not matched to a gene: 6. Germline V CDR1 and CDR2: SGHTA, FQGNSA. Findings and limits, study-wide: HLA-C-restricted CMV clonotypes gave the most frequent clonotype in two of eight donors. Summed frequency of shared TCR beta families picked out CMV carriers who also had the relevant HLA.

TCRdb used MiXCR to reprocess the reads, holding one entry per CDR3 protein. The data contain roughly 180,000 distinct CDR3 sequences, approximately 18% of them seen just once; the ten biggest clones take up roughly 24%. Sequenced: CD8+ T cells from PBMCs. This clonotype originated in a human donor in good health (CMV status not recorded). Some clones in this sample may be carry-over from other donors' samples. The rearrangement joins TRBV7-2 to TRBJ2-2; 7 nucleotides line up with TRBD2. The CDR3 spells CASSLGEGLSTGELFF. CDR3 in DNA: TGTGCCAGCAGCTTAGGGGAGGGACTGTCCACCGGGGAGCTGTTTTTT. Supplemented by reference TRBV7-2 and TRBJ2-2, the full variable domain reads GAGVSQSPSNKVTEKGKDVELRCDPISGHTALYWYRQSLGQGLEFLIYFQGNSAPDKSGLPSDRFSAERTGGSVSTLTIQRTQQEDSAVYLCASSLGEGLSTGELFFGEGSRLTVL.